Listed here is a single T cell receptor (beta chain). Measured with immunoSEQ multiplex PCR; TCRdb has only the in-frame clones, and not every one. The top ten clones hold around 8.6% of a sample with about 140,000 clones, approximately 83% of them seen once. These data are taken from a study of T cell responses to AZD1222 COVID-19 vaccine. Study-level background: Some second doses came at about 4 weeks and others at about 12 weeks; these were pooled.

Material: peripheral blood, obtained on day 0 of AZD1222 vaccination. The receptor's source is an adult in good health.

The CDR3 coding sequence is TGCGCCAGCAGCTTCCCAGCGGGGGTGTACACAGATACGCAGTATTTT. The encoded protein is CASSFPAGVYTDTQYF. The genes are TRBV5-1 and TRBJ2-3; 8 nucleotides align to TRBD2. CDR3 length equals 16 residues. With V trimmed by 2 bases and J by 2 bases, 7 bases remained unmatched. In germline, CDR1 is SGHRS, CDR2 YFSETQ.